Following are 4 T cell receptor beta chains from one sample sequenced in a study of shared clonotypes between healthy human individuals. Assay used: immunoSEQ multiplex PCR; TCRdb lists only in-frame clones, some missing. There are approximately 2.5 million clones in the sample; about 92% occur only once, and around 0.14% lies in the top ten. The sample taken for sequencing was naive CD4+ T cells sorted from blood. Specified subset: CD45RA+ positively selected. These receptor sequences come from a man aged 18 to 30 in good health.

The chain couples TRBV5-3 to TRBJ1-1; possible D gene TRBD1, 6 bases. Being an ORF, TRBV5-3 has a function that is uncertain. V shed 2 bases and J shed 4 bases, with 15 bases lying between them. CDR3 size: 15 residues. The DNA of the CDR3 is TGTGCCAGAAGCTTATGTACAGGGTTCGGCACTGAAGCTTTCTTT. This sequence encodes CARSLCTGFGTEAFF.

The chain uses TRBV4-1 and TRBJ1-2, with a weak D call TRBD1 (6 bases). Trimming shortened V by 0 bases and J by 6 bases, and 11 bases separated the two germline ends. Germline CDR1 and CDR2: MGHRA and YSYEKL. The CDR3 runs 14 residues. CDR3 bases: TGCGCCAGCAGCCAAGACTGGAGGGGGAATGGCTACACCTTC. Protein sequence: CASSQDWRGNGYTF.

This clone came up once. The rearrangement uses TRBV29-1 and TRBJ1-1; D is possibly TRBD1 (5 bases). The CDR3 extends over 14 amino acids. Trimming removed 7 bases at V and 0 bases at J, with 15 bases between. CDR1 is SQVTM and CDR2 is ANQGSEA in the germline V gene. CDR3 loop: CSARDGGVNTEAFF. The CDR3 region has the DNA TGCAGCGCCCGGGACGGTGGGGTGAACACTGAAGCTTTCTTT.

The chain has TRBV5-6 and TRBJ1-2, with TRBD1 as a possible D gene (6 bases). CDR3 length: 15 residues. Trimming left V 0 bases short and J 1 base short, with 10 bases between. CDR1 is SGHDT, CDR2 YYEEEE, per germline. The CDR3 is CASSLEPGVNYGYTF. The CDR3 nucleotides read TGTGCCAGCAGCTTGGAACCAGGGGTTAACTATGGCTACACCTTC.